A selection of T cell receptor beta chains follows, all from one sample in a study of beta chain features in type 1 diabetes. The data were produced by immunoSEQ multiplex PCR, yet TCRdb's version contains in-frame clones alone and is incomplete. The profile shows under 300,000 clones, around 26% of them singletons. Sequencing was performed on central memory CD4+ T cells from blood. Receptors were obtained from a man aged 30 to 39 in good health. Both conserved end residues are part of each CDR3. A D gene is named only where the DNA matches it firmly. Size is stated for part of the rows, as once, few or many counts, or as a class when the clone is expanded.

>-|TRBV4-2|TRBJ1-1|-
TGTGCCAGCAGCCAAGAATTAGCGATAGGCACTGAAGCTTTCTTT
CASSQELAIGTEAFF
>-|TRBV30|TRBJ1-1|once
TGTGCCTGGAGGGCTAAAAGGGTGAACACTGAAGCTTTCTTT
CAWRAKRVNTEAFF
>TRBD2|TRBV2|TRBJ2-3|few
TGTGCCAGCAGCCCACCCGGGTTTAGCGGGGCCACAGATACGCAGTATTTT
CASSPPGFSGATDTQYF
>-|TRBV2|TRBJ2-6|few
TGTGCCAGCAGTGGGAACCGGGGTGGGGCCAACGTCCTGACTTTC
CASSGNRGGANVLTF
>-|TRBV27|TRBJ2-6|-
TGTGCCAGCAGTTTTTCAGGGATAAGCTCTGGGGCCAACGTCCTGACTTTC
CASSFSGISSGANVLTF
>TRBD1|TRBV2|TRBJ2-7|-
TGTGCCAGCACCAGACAGGGCCCGTACTTC
CASTRQGPYF
>-|TRBV11-2|TRBJ1-2|-
TGTGCCAGCAGCCTCGACAGAGAGGATGGCTACACCTTC
CASSLDREDGYTF
>TRBD2|TRBV10-3|TRBJ2-1|few
TGTGCCATCAGTGAGTCCCATCAGGGTAGCGGGGACAATGAGCAGTTCTTC
CAISESHQGSGDNEQFF
>-|TRBV7-2|TRBJ1-2|-
TGTGCCAGCAGCCCCGTTCGGCAGGCAACGAGGGGCTACACCTTC
CASSPVRQATRGYTF
>-|TRBV28|TRBJ2-1|many
TGTGCCAGCAGTTTGGACACTTACAATGAGCAGTTCTTC
CASSLDTYNEQFF
>TRBD2|TRBV2|TRBJ2-5|-
TGTGCCAGCAGTGAAGCGCGCGGGACTAGCGGGGAGACCCAGTACTTC
CASSEARGTSGETQYF
>-|TRBV29-1|TRBJ1-2|-
TGCAGCGTGCAAGGAGGGGAAGCCTATGGCTACACCTTC
CSVQGGEAYGYTF
>-|TRBV7-6|TRBJ1-2|-
TGTGCCAGCAGCAATAACCTGTACAGTTCTAACTATGGCTACACCTTC
CASSNNLYSSNYGYTF
>-|TRBV7-9|TRBJ1-2|-
TGTGCCAGCAGCTTAGCAGACTTACACTATGGCTACACCTTC
CASSLADLHYGYTF
>TRBD1|TRBV7-2|TRBJ2-6|-
TGTGCCAGCAGCCAACAGGGGACGAGCTCTGGGGCCAACGTCCTGACTTTC
CASSQQGTSSGANVLTF
>TRBD1|TRBV14|TRBJ1-4|-
TGTGCCAGCAGCCAAAACAGGGGGCCGAATGAAAAACTGTTTTTT
CASSQNRGPNEKLFF
>-|TRBV5-1|TRBJ2-3|-
TGCGCCAGCAGCTCCGGGACGGCTGATACGCAGTATTTT
CASSSGTADTQYF
>TRBD2|TRBV9|TRBJ2-7|-
TGTGCCAGCAGCGTAGGGACTAGCGGGAGTTACGAGCAGTACTTC
CASSVGTSGSYEQYF
>-|TRBV7-2|TRBJ1-2|-
TGTGCCGGCCGGAATGGCGGTGACTATGGCTACACCTTC
CAGRNGGDYGYTF
>TRBD2|TRBV18|TRBJ2-7|-
TGTGCCAGCTCACCGGGGACTAGAGGCTACGAGCAGTACTTC
CASSPGTRGYEQYF
>TRBD1|TRBV7-8|TRBJ2-2|-
TGTGCCAGCAGCTTACCCACCGCTAATACAGGGGACCACGGGGAGCTGTTTTTT
CASSLPTANTGDHGELFF
>-|TRBV4-1|TRBJ2-5|-
TGCGCCAGCAGCCAAGATCGGGGATTTGAGACCCAGTACTTC
CASSQDRGFETQYF
>-|TRBV7-8|TRBJ1-2|few
TGTGCCAGCAGCCACCGTGACTCGGCAGTCGGTGGCTACACCTTC
CASSHRDSAVGGYTF
>TRBD1|TRBV10-3|TRBJ2-3|many
TGTGCCATCAATCCCGGGACAGGTAGCACAGATACGCAGTATTTT
CAINPGTGSTDTQYF